Sequencing of this T cell receptor beta chain was carried out in a study of cytomegalovirus exposure and HLA in healthy donors (TCRdb year 2017). At the level of the whole study: An earlier analysis of roughly 570 of the donors reported approximately 300 Gb of sequence data and around 100 million unique TCR beta sequences obtained from roughly 180 million T cells. Roughly 300 gigabases of sequencing data and approximately 84 million unique TCR sequences were included in an early release covering roughly 600 HLA-typed donors. The genetic ancestry cluster associated with self-reported Caucasian donors included approximately 85% of the 398 genotyped donors. The aim of the study was to test whether cataloging public T cell receptors could identify signatures of past pathogen exposure. The T cell repertoires of under 750 subjects were profiled by immunosequencing and related to cytomegalovirus serostatus. A separate validation cohort of roughly 110 different subjects was used in addition to the roughly 700-subject first cohort. To predict cytomegalovirus infection status, the study combined high-throughput TCR immunosequencing, statistical association of individual TCRs with disease status, and machine learning. A later analysis re-examined previously published TCR beta repertoires from several hundred donors and added high-resolution HLA genotyping to investigate patterns of TCR occurrence. Rather than drawing on any new phenotypic data, the later analysis identified candidate immune exposures from TCR beta sequences and the way those sequences occurred across donors. To decide whether each TCR beta V gene segment behaved as functional or pseudogenic, an earlier analysis of over 500 of the donors relied on high-throughput TCR beta sequencing. Donor age, sex, ethnicity and CMV serostatus were compiled alongside the repertoire data. Genome-wide SNP genotypes for about three fifths of the roughly 670 donors were used in a later genetic analysis, which treated that subset as a discovery cohort. Every repertoire in the discovery cohort had been generated on one and the same sequencing platform. HLA typing covered class I and class II loci at four-digit resolution. Typing coverage differed by locus: A, B, C, DRB1 and DQB1 were typed in roughly 629-630 donors, DQA1 in about 500, DPA1 in around 600, and DPB1 in roughly 470. Because of strong linkage in the cohort, five DR-DQ haplotypes were treated as single units for association and clustering. Among some 400 genotyped donors of the cohort, an average of approximately 220,000 unique TCR beta nucleotide sequences was sequenced per donor, of which about 19% were non-productive.

Study-wide conclusions, independent of this receptor: In a later genetic analysis, fewer N-insertions in productive TCRs were reported among donors in an Asian-associated ancestry cluster than the approximately 670-donor mean. CMV serostatus was the only immune exposure information available for the cohort. In vitro tests confirmed that a few of the cytomegalovirus-associated TCR beta chains recognize cytomegalovirus antigens. This cohort had only TCR beta chains sequenced, and the lack of alpha or paired-chain data limited which features could be detected. The presence/absence analyses assumed that sequencing depth was roughly uniform across donors, and that assumption may not be true. A later analysis found that TCR association rates varied across HLA loci, with DRB1 alleles showing the most associated TCRs and HLA-C alleles the fewest. Because counts were too low, about 18 rarely observed V segments, including chromosome 9 orphons, were left out of the earlier analysis of roughly 600 of the donors. Specific HLA alleles were associated with 15,000 to 20,000 TCR beta sequences at a false discovery rate of 0.05 in a later analysis. Because some donors lacked HLA typing at each locus, the association tests relied only on the typed subset. A later analysis found that HLA-associated TCR beta chains were more clonally expanded and had lower generation probabilities than equally common non-associated chains. While some public TCRs were present in many individuals, most TCR sequences turned up only very rarely across donors. The study listed 150 to 200 TCR beta chains as associated with cytomegalovirus. In an earlier analysis of fewer than 750 of the donors, most TCR beta V segments were observed in productive rearrangements about 87% or about 30% of the time, broadly matching IMGT annotations. In a later genetic analysis, a missense DCLRE1C variant was associated with V-gene and J-gene trimming of TCR beta chains, and the association was replicated in an independent cohort. When HLA alleles, especially DR and DQ, strongly co-occurred, TCR associations were difficult to assign to individual alleles. The authors suggested that the approach could potentially be extended to other disease states and immunological phenotypes. According to a later analysis, parvovirus B19, influenza, CMV and Epstein-Barr virus appeared linked to several top co-occurrence clusters. The classifier was reported to diagnose cytomegalovirus status with high specificity and sensitivity in both the original and validation cohorts. Correlated functional status among segregating V segments might reflect linkage disequilibrium, but an unknown experimental factor could not be ruled out. A later analysis found that most CMV-associated TCR beta chains appeared HLA-restricted, with HLA associations seemingly driven largely by CMV exposure. Some IMGT-functional V segments, including TRBV6-2 and TRBV6-3, could not be distinguished by the 87-base-pair reads and were therefore excluded. A further reported finding was that TCR beta sequences accurately predicted the HLA-A and HLA-B alleles for most subjects in the first cohort. A cluster of highly shared sequence variants was judged likely to be a technical artifact of the sequencing pipeline.

The cohort comprised some 730 healthy bone marrow donors. Cohort members were all nominally healthy when sampled, although unrecorded immune exposures were likely present. The donor tested CMV seronegative and was one of the 352 seronegative cohort members. Each donor provided a peripheral blood sample, and peripheral blood mononuclear cells were used for TCR beta sequencing. The Qiagen DNeasy Blood Extraction Kit was used to extract genomic DNA from the blood cell samples. CDR1 is given as MGHRA and CDR2 as YSYEKL, both from the germline V gene. From V the trimming removes 1 base and from J it removes 5 bases, while the gene matches leave 1 base of the junction unaccounted for. The CDR3 goes from the cysteine to the phenylalanine over 13 residues. Solely the CDR3 DNA is kept, with 39 bases framed from the first base. To prepare the library, the immunoSEQ multiplex PCR assay was applied. A mixture of 60 forward primers for TCR Vbeta segments and 13 reverse primers for TCR Jbeta segments was used in the multiplex PCR. The CDR3 region of rearranged TCR beta genes was amplified from genomic DNA by a multiplex PCR assay. The amplified TCR beta libraries were sequenced on the Illumina HiSeq System as 87-base-pair reads. The original pipeline was this. A later analysis counted about 80 million unique TCR beta chains across the 550 to 700 repertoires, and some 12 million of these chains were shared by at least two donors. To remove PCR and sequencing errors, raw reads were error-corrected and collapsed into unique sequences using a nearest-neighbor algorithm that merged closely related sequences. To assign V, D and J gene segments, CDR3 sequences were aligned to IMGT reference sequences. Each retained sequence needed at least a six-nucleotide match to both a V gene segment and a J gene segment. A rearrangement counted as productive if the CDR3 had no stop codons and remained in frame with V and J, and every other rearrangement counted as non-productive. Following IMGT convention, CDR3 was defined as the stretch from the second conserved V-encoded cysteine up to the conserved J-encoded phenylalanine. Sequences without an unambiguous match to a single V gene segment were excluded from the earlier analysis of about 600 of the donors. An earlier analysis of about 590 of the donors classified V segments as functional when productive rearrangements were above 56.7% and as segregating when the standard deviation between donors was above 5%. A statistical classification framework was built for diagnosing cytomegalovirus status from the catalog of TCR beta chain sequences. V and J gene assignment, in a later analysis, came from comparing TCR nucleotide sequences with IMGT/GENE-DB human TR gene sequences. The TCRdist pipeline was used in a later analysis to assign CDR3 sequences and most-parsimonious VDJ recombination scenarios. In a later analysis, every TCR beta chain was defined by the combination of its CDR3 amino acid sequence and its V-gene family, and reads without a unique V-gene family were dropped. A later analysis removed 550 to 650 highly shared, low-generation-probability nucleotide sequences to deal with suspected cross-contamination and a sequencing artifact. For each public chain, a later analysis derived a clonal expansion index from normalized ranks of inferred template counts within each repertoire. In a later analysis, generation probabilities were computed with a VDJ recombination model fitted to out-of-frame rearrangements, and the resulting probabilities were checked against IGoR. In a later analysis, hypergeometric tests were used to score TCR-TCR, TCR-HLA and TCR-CMV co-occurrence, with a repertoire-size bias correction applied to TCR pairs. To estimate false discovery rates, a later analysis permuted the HLA or CMV assignments 20 times. In a later analysis, co-occurring TCRs were grouped with DBSCAN, and TCRdist sequence similarity was added when clustering was performed within HLA-allele-positive subsets. Repertoires with fewer than 30,000 or more than 120,000 public chains were left out of co-occurrence clustering, as were a few repertoires with anomalous nucleotide sharing. As stored in TCRdb, this immuneACCESS dataset retains in-frame rearrangements with V and J assigned. A fraction of the clones does not appear; measured against another copy, unresolved V genes explain less than half of the discrepancy, and the remainder lacks a known reason. D and trimming were read from the DNA, whereas the V and J calls and clone size are those reported in that table. The sample profile shows about 160,000 clones; approximately 80% of them were found once. The leading ten clones occupy over 0.65% of the sample.

In regard to this clone: What this receptor recognizes is not known. No qualities accompany the bases; no much larger clone lies one base away.

This sequence uses TRBV4-1 and TRBJ1-1, with 7 junctional bases fitting TRBD1. Material: PBMCs. The clonotype comes from a young woman in good health and CMV-seronegative. The nucleotide sequence is TGCGCCAGCAGCCAAGTCAGGGGGACTGAAGCTTTCTTT. It codes for CASSQVRGTEAFF.